This entry lists 31 T cell receptor beta chains sequenced from one sample in a study of T cell clones after liver transplantation. Assay used: immunoSEQ multiplex PCR; TCRdb lists only in-frame clones, some missing. Altogether some 120,000 clones are present, approximately 90% being singletons, with the ten largest covering 0.75% to 0.85%. This material consisted of CD4+ T cells from blood, taken 12 months after liver transplant. These receptor sequences come from a human patient who received a liver transplant. The T cells may come from the graft donor.

This clone was seen a single time. This chain joins TRBV6-5 and TRBJ2-7; D perhaps matches TRBD1 (5 bases). There are 15 residues in the CDR3. The V end was cut by 0 bases, the J end by 4 bases, with 13 bases between. Germline V gives CDR1 MNHEY, CDR2 SVGAGI. CDR3 protein: CASSYSGRDPYEQYF. The CDR3 DNA reads TGTGCCAGCAGTTACTCAGGCAGGGATCCTTACGAGCAGTACTTC.

The V and J genes are TRBV6-7 and TRBJ2-1; TRBD2 is a possible D gene (6 bases). TRBV6-7 carries the ORF label, with uncertain function. The CDR3 runs to 15 residues. V lost 8 bases, J lost 8 bases, and 22 bases lay in between. The CDR3 DNA reads TGTGCCAGCCCCGGGGGAAGCGGAGGGGAGGATGAGCAGTTCTTC. This codes for CASPGGSGGEDEQFF.

This clone was found a few times. The chain has TRBV6-5 and TRBJ1-5; D gene ambiguous. V was shortened by 5 bases and J by 13 bases, with 6 bases between the two germline ends. CDR3 size: 9 residues. Germline V gene sequence: CDR1 MNHEY, CDR2 SVGAGI. The CDR3 is CASSLPQHF. Here the CDR3 DNA reads TGTGCCAGCAGTCTCCCACAGCATTTT.

The chain is built from TRBV19 and TRBJ2-7; D is possibly TRBD2 (5 bases). CDR3 length: 14 residues. From germline, CDR1 is LNHDA and CDR2 SQIVND (reference sequence). Trimming pared 4 bases from V and 3 bases from J, leaving 13 bases between. The CDR3: CASSTDGGGYEQYF. The CDR3 DNA reads TGTGCCAGTAGTACCGACGGAGGAGGCTACGAGCAGTACTTC.

The J gene is TRBJ1-1, the V gene TRBV25-1; D is perhaps TRBD1 (5 bases). Germline assignment: CDR1 MGHDK and CDR2 SYGVNS. This CDR3 is 13 amino acids long. Trimming shortened V by 6 bases and J by 7 bases, and 15 bases separated the two germline ends. CDR3 amino acids: CASRPQATREAFF. The CDR3 region has the DNA TGTGCCAGCAGACCACAGGCTACCCGTGAAGCTTTCTTT.

CDR3 region: CARGPGAISSYEQYF. CDR3 coding DNA: TGTGCCAGAGGCCCTGGGGCTATAAGCTCCTACGAGCAGTACTTC. The rearrangement joins TRBV27 to TRBJ2-7; a weak D match, TRBD1 (5 bases). The CDR3 contains 15 residues. The germline CDR1 and CDR2 sequences are MNHEY and SMNVEV (reference sequence). V was shortened by 9 bases and J by 0 bases, with 18 bases between the two germline ends.

V gene TRBV27 combines with J gene TRBJ2-7; 14 nucleotides align to TRBD2. Looked up from germline, CDR1 is MNHEY and CDR2 is SMNVEV (reference sequence). The CDR3 length is 16 residues. V was pared by 5 bases and J by 3 bases, with 6 bases of the junction left unmatched. CDR3 residues: CASSLRTSGRFYEQYF. Written as DNA, the CDR3 is TGTGCCAGCAGTCTTCGGACTAGCGGGAGGTTCTACGAGCAGTACTTC.

The chain carries TRBV19 and TRBJ1-5, with 11 bases lining up with TRBD1. V was pared by 6 bases and J by 6 bases, with 4 bases of the junction left unmatched. The V gene's germline CDR1 is LNHDA and CDR2 SQIVND (reference sequence). The CDR3 is 14 amino acids. The CDR3 nucleotides are TGTGCCAGTAGCGGGACAGGGGGTCGTCAGCCCCAGCATTTT. Translating gives CASSGTGGRQPQHF. Looking up the rest from reference TRBV19 and TRBJ1-5 gives the full variable domain: DGGITQSPKYLFRKEGQNVTLSCEQNLNHDAMYWYRQDPGQGLRLIYYSQIVNDFQKGDIAEGYSVSREKKESFPLTVTSAQKNPTAFYLCASSGTGGRQPQHFGDGTRLSIL.

The chain links TRBV19 to TRBJ1-1; a weak D match, TRBD1 (5 bases). Germline values: CDR1 LNHDA, CDR2 SQIVND (reference sequence). The CDR3 is 13 residues long. V was pared by 0 bases and J by 11 bases, with 13 bases between. Here the CDR3 DNA reads TGTGCCAGTAGTATAGATCTATTGGGGGGTGCTTTCTTT. It translates to CASSIDLLGGAFF. Drawing the rest from reference TRBV19 and TRBJ1-1, the complete variable domain is DGGITQSPKYLFRKEGQNVTLSCEQNLNHDAMYWYRQDPGQGLRLIYYSQIVNDFQKGDIAEGYSVSREKKESFPLTVTSAQKNPTAFYLCASSIDLLGGAFFGQGTRLTVV.

The chain couples TRBV12-5 to TRBJ1-2; 7 nucleotides align to TRBD1. The germline gives CDR1 LGHNT, CDR2 FRNRAP. The junction had 10 bases not matched to a gene; V was cut back by 0 bases and J by 6 bases. CDR3 length: 16 residues. Here the CDR3 DNA reads TGTGCTAGTGGTTTGGTACTGGGTCAGGGGGGAGATGGCTACACCTTC. It is translated as CASGLVLGQGGDGYTF.

This chain links TRBV28 with TRBJ2-3; D uncertain. This CDR3 contains 12 residues. In germline, CDR1 is MDHEN, CDR2 SYDVKM. V dropped 2 bases and J dropped 0 bases, with 0 bases sitting between them. The CDR3 region is CASSLSTDTQYF. The CDR3 nucleotides read TGTGCCAGCAGTTTAAGCACAGATACGCAGTATTTT.

This clone appeared a single time. This chain joins TRBV4-3 and TRBJ2-6; no clear D gene. Trimming removed 1 base from V and 0 bases from J, with 7 bases in between. The germline gives CDR1 LGHNA, CDR2 YSLEER. This CDR3 comprises 16 residues. In DNA, the CDR3 is TGCGCCAGCAGCCAAGTCGTGAGCTCTGGGGCCAACGTCCTGACTTTC. Protein sequence: CASSQVVSSGANVLTF.

The rearrangement links TRBV27 to TRBJ1-1; no reliable D call. The germline V and J ends were trimmed by 5 bases and 4 bases, with 23 bases remaining between them. CDR1 is MNHEY, CDR2 SMNVEV, per germline (reference sequence). The CDR3 loop spans 17 amino acids. The CDR3 here is CASSAYLSDRWSTEAFF. The CDR3 coding sequence is TGTGCCAGCAGTGCCTATCTATCAGATAGGTGGAGCACTGAAGCTTTCTTT.

A single count supports this clone. The rearrangement uses TRBV7-9 and TRBJ2-3, with D unresolved. The germline V gene encodes CDR1 SEHNR and CDR2 FQNEAQ (reference sequence). The CDR3 runs to 15 residues. V was cut by 3 bases and J by 2 bases, with 12 bases left in between. The CDR3 region has the DNA TGTGCCAGCAGCTTGGCATCCCGGAACACAGATACGCAGTATTTT. It is translated as CASSLASRNTDTQYF. The entire variable domain, with the rest obtained from reference TRBV7-9 and TRBJ2-3, is as follows: DTGVSQNPRHKITKRGQNVTFRCDPISEHNRLYWYRQTLGQGPEFLTYFQNEAQLEKSRLLSDRFSAERPKGSFSTLEIQRTEQGDSAMYLCASSLASRNTDTQYFGPGTRLTVL.

The V call is TRBV27, the J call TRBJ2-5; 10 bases align to TRBD1. Germline V gene data show CDR1 as MNHEY and CDR2 as SMNVEV (reference sequence). The length of the CDR3 is 17 residues. The J segment lost 4 bases and the V segment lost 6 bases, leaving 14 bases of the junction unmatched. Here the CDR3 reads CASSPGLRDRGVETQYF. The DNA of the CDR3 is TGTGCCAGCAGCCCAGGGCTCCGGGACAGGGGCGTAGAGACCCAGTACTTC.

The genes are TRBV18 and TRBJ2-1, with D perhaps TRBD2 (6 bases). Germline-derived CDR1 and CDR2 are KGHSH and LQKENI. The V gene lost 6 bases and the J gene lost 0 bases, with 18 bases spanning the gap. There are 17 residues in the CDR3. In DNA, the CDR3 is TGTGCCAGCTCGCGAACGGGACTCCGAAGCTCCTACAATGAGCAGTTCTTC. It codes for CASSRTGLRSSYNEQFF.

The gene calls are TRBV18 and TRBJ1-1, with 7 bases lining up with TRBD1. Germline CDR1 and CDR2: KGHSH and LQKENI. With 1 base clipped from V and 2 bases from J, the junction kept 4 bases outside the gene matches. CDR3 length equals 15 residues. The CDR3 DNA sequence: TGTGCCAGCTCACCACGCGGGACAGAAAACACTGAAGCTTTCTTT. As protein: CASSPRGTENTEAFF. The whole variable domain, filled in from reference TRBV18 and TRBJ1-1, reads NAGVMQNPRHLVRRRGQEARLRCSPMKGHSHVYWYRQLPEEGLKFMVYLQKENIIDESGMPKERFSAEFPKEGPSILRIQQVVRGDSAAYFCASSPRGTENTEAFFGQGTRLTVV.

This chain connects TRBV30 to TRBJ1-2; D ambiguous. The V end lost 2 bases, the J end lost 4 bases, and 5 bases lay between the germline ends. CDR1 is GTSNPN and CDR2 is SVGIG in the germline V gene (reference sequence). The CDR3 sequence is 11 residues long. CDR3 loop: CAWSPSYGYTF. CDR3 DNA: TGTGCCTGGAGTCCCTCCTATGGCTACACCTTC.

This chain links TRBV2 with TRBJ2-7; 10 bases line up with TRBD2. Per germline, CDR1 SNHLY and CDR2 FYNNEI. CDR3 length: 17 amino acids. J was trimmed by 5 bases and V by 4 bases; bases with no gene match: 14. CDR3 protein: CASSGVSVSGRFHEQYF. The CDR3 coding sequence is TGTGCCAGCAGTGGTGTCTCCGTTAGCGGGAGGTTCCACGAGCAGTACTTC.

The gene calls are TRBV7-3 and TRBJ2-2; 13 bases line up with TRBD2. Germline V gene sequence: CDR1 SGHTA, CDR2 FQGTGA. CDR3 length equals 17 residues. Trimming took 5 bases from V and 0 from J; bases not matched to a gene: 3. CDR3 DNA sequence: TGTGCCAGCAGCCTCGGGACTAGCGGGACGAACACCGGGGAGCTGTTTTTT. This translates into CASSLGTSGTNTGELFF. Full variable domain (missing parts from reference TRBV7-3 and TRBJ2-2): GAGVSQTPSNKVTEKGKYVELRCDPISGHTALYWYRQSLGQGPEFLIYFQGTGAADDSGLPNDRFFAVRPEGSVSTLKIQRTERGDSAVYLCASSLGTSGTNTGELFFGEGSRLTVL.

For the CDR3, the DNA is TGTGCCAGCAGCCAACAGGGGCGGGACAGGGACGAGACCCAGTACTTC. This sequence encodes CASSQQGRDRDETQYF. The gene calls are TRBV11-2 and TRBJ2-5; 9 bases map to TRBD1. Unmatched junction bases numbered 12, after V lost 5 bases and J lost 5 bases. Germline values: CDR1 SGHAT, CDR2 FQNNGV. This CDR3 region has 16 residues. Complete variable domain (other parts from reference TRBV11-2 and TRBJ2-5): EAGVAQSPRYKIIEKRQSVAFWCNPISGHATLYWYQQILGQGPKLLIQFQNNGVVDDSQLPKDRFSAERLKGVDSTLKIQPAKLEDSAVYLCASSQQGRDRDETQYFGPGTRLLVL.

The chain links TRBV4-3 to TRBJ2-5; D gene ambiguous. Trimming cost V 0 bases and J 2 bases, with 10 bases left between them. Germline CDR1 reads LGHNA; CDR2 reads YSLEER. CDR3 length equals 15 residues. The DNA for the CDR3 is TGCGCCAGCAGCCAAGATCTTACAGATCAAGAGACCCAGTACTTC. It codes for CASSQDLTDQETQYF.

This sequence joins TRBV11-3 and TRBJ2-1, with TRBD1 matching over 7 bases. The CDR3 length is 15 residues. J gave up 4 bases and V 2 bases, and 5 bases lay outside the gene matches. Germline CDR1 reads SGHNT; CDR2 reads YENEEA. In DNA form, the CDR3 reads TGTGCCAGCAGCTTACCGGGACAGCGGTACAATGAGCAGTTCTTC. It yields the protein CASSLPGQRYNEQFF.

The chain has TRBV18 and TRBJ2-3, with 7 bases identical to TRBD1. The CDR3 sequence is 14 residues long. Trimming took 2 bases from V and 7 from J; bases not matched to a gene: 6. Germline CDR1 KGHSH, CDR2 LQKENI. CDR3 protein: CASSPDRAENTQYF. In DNA, the CDR3 is TGTGCCAGCTCACCAGACAGGGCGGAAAATACGCAGTATTTT.

The J gene is TRBJ1-2, the V gene TRBV10-3; TRBD1 agrees at 8 bases. This CDR3 has 16 amino acids. V dropped 6 bases and J dropped 2; count of bases not matched to a gene: 11. The germline V gene encodes CDR1 ENHRY and CDR2 SYGVKD. The CDR3 DNA reads as TGTGCCATCAGCCGGGACAGGCGGGGAGACAACTATGGCTACACCTTC. It codes for CAISRDRRGDNYGYTF.

V usage is TRBV4-2 and J usage is TRBJ1-1; 8 bases align to TRBD1. This CDR3 is 14 amino acids long. V shed 6 bases and J 4 bases; nucleotides not matched to a gene: 7. Germline V gives CDR1 LGHNA, CDR2 YNFKEQ. Here the CDR3 DNA reads TGTGCCAGCAGAACCAGGGGGCCGGGCACTGAAGCTTTCTTT. It encodes CASRTRGPGTEAFF.

V and J are TRBV5-1 and TRBJ1-2; D is unclear. The CDR3 covers 14 residues. Germline CDR1 is SGHRS and CDR2 is YFSETQ. Trimming left V 10 bases short and J 7 bases short, with 23 bases between. CDR3 sequence: CAGKLGAGEPGYTF. CDR3 nucleotide sequence: TGCGCCGGAAAGCTTGGTGCTGGGGAGCCTGGCTACACCTTC.

This chain connects TRBV9 to TRBJ2-7; D is unclear. Per the germline V gene, CDR1 is SGDLS and CDR2 is YYNGEE. This CDR3 has 14 residues. V lost 1 base and J lost 0, with 8 bases in between. CDR3 nucleotides: TGTGCCAGCAGCGTATCAAGGAGCTCCTACGAGCAGTACTTC. It translates to CASSVSRSSYEQYF.

The CDR3 here is CASSPLAGAVETQYF. In DNA form, the CDR3 reads TGTGCCAGCTCACCACTAGCGGGAGCTGTAGAGACCCAGTACTTC. This chain joins TRBV18 and TRBJ2-5; 9 bases agree with TRBD2. Per the germline V gene, CDR1 is KGHSH and CDR2 is LQKENI. V gave up 1 base and J gave up 4 bases; unmatched junction bases: 4. The CDR3 has 15 amino acids.

The gene calls are TRBV5-4 and TRBJ2-3; possible D gene TRBD1, 6 bases. The germline V and J ends were trimmed by 4 bases and 4 bases, with 10 bases remaining between them. The CDR3 runs 13 residues. CDR1 SGHNT and CDR2 YYREEE come from the germline V gene (reference sequence). The CDR3 nucleotides are TGTGCCAGCAGCGCAGGGGTGGCAGATACGCAGTATTTT. Translated, it gives CASSAGVADTQYF. Variable domain in full (rest from reference TRBV5-4 and TRBJ2-3): ETGVTQSPTHLIKTRGQQVTLRCSSQSGHNTVSWYQQALGQGPQFIFQYYREEENGRGNFPPRFSGLQFPNYSSELNVNALELDDSALYLCASSAGVADTQYFGPGTRLTVL.

The rearrangement joins TRBV2 to TRBJ1-1; D is undetermined. Trimming pared 8 bases from V and 0 bases from J, leaving 10 bases between. Germline CDR1 reads SNHLY; CDR2 reads FYNNEI. The length of the CDR3 is 13 residues. The CDR3 nucleotides are TGTGCCAGCGGGAGGGAGGTGAACACTGAAGCTTTCTTT. It codes for CASGREVNTEAFF.